This T cell receptor beta chain was observed in a study of blood T cell repertoires in COVID-19. Germline V gene data show CDR1 as SGHVS and CDR2 as FNYEAQ. V lost 5 bases, J lost 1 base, and 5 bases stayed unmatched. The CDR3 consists of 15 residues. Libraries were prepared by immunoSEQ multiplex PCR; TCRdb keeps only in-frame clonotypes and omits some of them. The sample lists about 76,000 clones; 70% to 90% were seen once. The specimen sequenced was peripheral blood. The rearrangement joins TRBV7-6 to TRBJ1-5, with TRBD1 matching over 7 bases. The receptor comes from a man between 60 and 75 years old with COVID-19, enrolled during active disease. In DNA, the CDR3 is TGTGCCAGCAGCCTCTCAGGGGGGAGCAATCAGCCCCAGCATTTT. Its translation: CASSLSGGSNQPQHF.